This T cell receptor beta chain was retrieved from a study of cytomegalovirus exposure and HLA in healthy donors. A multiplex PCR was run with 60 Vbeta primers and 13 Jbeta primers. The method was immunoSEQ multiplex PCR; TCRdb's version includes in-frame clones alone and lacks a portion of them. The sample records around 230,000 clones, 70% to 90% being singletons. In germline, CDR1 is SEHNR, CDR2 FQNEAQ (reference sequence). The junction had 13 bases not matched to a gene; V was cut back by 4 bases and J by 10 bases. The CDR3 sequence is 16 residues long. Findings and limits, study-wide: Per published accounts, TCR beta sequences correctly predicted the HLA-A and HLA-B alleles of most subjects.

A remark on this clone: Its cognate antigen is unknown.

The sample was PBMCs. The J gene is TRBJ1-6, the V gene TRBV7-9, with 7 bases aligning to TRBD1. The receptor's source is a girl aged 2-10 years in good health and CMV-seronegative. The CDR3 DNA reads as TGTGCCAGCAGCTCGATTCGGACAGGATCAAGGTCACCCCTCCACTTT. Translated: CASSSIRTGSRSPLHF.